A selection of T cell receptor beta chains follows, all from one sample in a study of early T cells in non-severe SARS-CoV-2 infection. Using its own MiXCR run on the 5' RACE reads, TCRdb lists one record per CDR3 protein. The table lists about 77,000 distinct CDR3 sequences, approximately 5% of them singletons, with about 7% in the top ten. The sample here was whole blood, taken at baseline. These receptor sequences come from an adult who was a healthcare worker with PCR-confirmed SARS-CoV-2 infection or an uninfected control (not recorded which). CDR3s include the opening cysteine and the closing phenylalanine or tryptophan. The D gene is left open where the match is weak. Clone size is stated in some rows and not others, as once, few, many or a class when expanded.

cdr3_aa,cdr3_nt,d_call,j_call,clone_size,v_call
CASSLAGVPEQYF,TGTGCCAGCAGTTTAGCGGGAGTACCCGAGCAGTACTTC,TRBD2,TRBJ2-7,medium-sized,TRBV3-1
CASSVGAGSSYEQYF,TGTGCCAGCAGCGTAGGGGCTGGGAGCTCCTACGAGCAGTACTTC,NA,TRBJ2-7,many,TRBV9
CASTKDDGYTF,TGTGCCAGCACTAAAGACGATGGCTACACCTTC,NA,TRBJ1-2,many,TRBV7-2
CASRLGTASYNEQFF,TGCGCCAGCAGGCTTGGGACAGCCTCCTACAATGAGCAGTTCTTC,TRBD1,TRBJ2-1,NA,TRBV4-1
CASSLNLAGASYEQYF,TGCGCCAGCAGCTTGAATCTGGCGGGGGCCTCCTACGAGCAGTACTTC,NA,TRBJ2-7,few,TRBV5-1
CASSRSLTAHHGYTF,TGTGCCAGCAGCCGTAGTCTGACAGCCCACCATGGCTACACCTTC,NA,TRBJ1-2,NA,TRBV6-5
CASSQDWGLAGGRSYNEQFF,TGTGCCAGCAGCCAAGATTGGGGACTAGCGGGAGGACGCTCCTACAATGAGCAGTTCTTC,TRBD2,TRBJ2-1,few,TRBV3-1
CASSIQGGPNEQFF,TGTGCCAGTAGTATCCAAGGGGGCCCCAATGAGCAGTTCTTC,TRBD1,TRBJ2-1,many,TRBV19
CSAPSTGTGELFF,TGCAGTGCCCCTTCAACGGGGACCGGGGAGCTGTTTTTT,NA,TRBJ2-2,many,TRBV20-1
CASSFGGRDQPQHF,TGTGCCAGCAGCTTCGGGGGGAGAGATCAGCCCCAGCATTTT,NA,TRBJ1-5,many,TRBV7-2
CASSFSVNTEAFF,TGTGCCAGCAGTTTTTCAGTGAACACTGAAGCTTTCTTT,NA,TRBJ1-1,many,TRBV12-3/TRBV12-4
CSASRDRLREQYF,TGCAGTGCTAGCCGGGACAGGCTGAGGGAGCAGTACTTC,TRBD1,TRBJ2-7,many,TRBV20-1
CASSLRSPPGTEYNEQFF,TGTGCCAGCAGTTTAAGGTCCCCGCCCGGGACAGAGTACAATGAGCAGTTCTTC,TRBD1,TRBJ2-1,many,TRBV27
CSAGRAYEQYF,TGCAGCGCCGGGAGAGCCTACGAGCAGTACTTC,NA,TRBJ2-7,many,TRBV29-1
CASSPPNEQFF,TGTGCCAGCAGTCCCCCCAATGAGCAGTTCTTC,NA,TRBJ2-1,many,TRBV12-3/TRBV12-4
CAGSFGGRTGELFF,TGTGCCGGCAGCTTCGGGGGGCGAACCGGGGAGCTGTTTTTT,NA,TRBJ2-2,NA,TRBV7-6
CASRTSGYNEQFF,TGTGCCAGCAGGACTAGCGGCTACAATGAGCAGTTCTTC,TRBD2,TRBJ2-1,many,TRBV6-1
CASSYGGQVNQPQHF,TGTGCCAGCAGCTATGGGGGGCAGGTCAATCAGCCCCAGCATTTT,NA,TRBJ1-5,many,TRBV5-5
CATSRGTRMNIQYF,TGTGCCACCAGCAGAGGGACGAGGATGAACATTCAGTACTTC,NA,TRBJ2-4,many,TRBV15
CSARPTASGSSYEQYF,TGCAGTGCTAGACCCACCGCGAGCGGGAGCTCCTACGAGCAGTACTTC,TRBD2,TRBJ2-7,many,TRBV20-1
CAWSVDPRPGYTF,TGTGCCTGGAGTGTTGACCCCCGACCGGGCTACACCTTC,NA,TRBJ1-2,few,TRBV30
CSALERGPSYEQYF,TGCAGTGCCCTCGAGCGGGGCCCCTCCTACGAGCAGTACTTC,TRBD2,TRBJ2-7,NA,TRBV20-1
CASSFGLPSSTDTQYF,TGTGCCAGCAGTTTTGGACTGCCGTCTAGCACAGATACGCAGTATTTT,NA,TRBJ2-3,NA,TRBV27
CASSSQGETQYF,TGTGCCAGCAGTTCACAGGGAGAGACCCAGTACTTC,NA,TRBJ2-5,NA,TRBV12-3/TRBV12-4
CASSLHRQGSRSYEQYF,TGTGCCAGCAGTTTACACAGACAGGGTAGTAGGTCCTACGAGCAGTACTTC,TRBD1,TRBJ2-7,medium-sized,TRBV6-5
CASSLAGRSYGYTF,TGTGCCAGCAGCTTAGCAGGACGGTCCTATGGCTACACCTTC,NA,TRBJ1-2,many,TRBV7-2
CASSPGTAYGYTF,TGTGCCAGCTCACCGGGGACAGCCTATGGCTACACCTTC,TRBD1,TRBJ1-2,few,TRBV18
CASSMLAGGRNEQYF,TGTGCCAGTAGTATGTTGGCGGGAGGAAGGAACGAGCAGTACTTC,TRBD2,TRBJ2-7,NA,TRBV19
CASKRGQLLNNEQFF,TGTGCCAGCAAAAGAGGGCAGCTATTGAACAATGAGCAGTTCTTC,NA,TRBJ2-1,many,TRBV6-5
CASSRTISSNTGELFF,TGTGCCAGCAGCCGAACGATTAGTTCGAACACCGGGGAGCTGTTTTTT,NA,TRBJ2-2,NA,TRBV7-7
CASSIMGSNQPQHF,TGTGCCAGTAGTATTATGGGAAGCAATCAGCCCCAGCATTTT,NA,TRBJ1-5,few,TRBV19
CSAGGGTSGPTGEQYF,TGCAGTGCTGGTGGGGGGACTAGCGGTCCGACTGGGGAGCAGTACTTC,TRBD2,TRBJ2-7,many,TRBV20-1
CASSGTGVGSPLHF,TGTGCCAGCAGTGGGACAGGGGTAGGTTCACCCCTCCACTTT,TRBD1,TRBJ1-6,medium-sized,TRBV28
CASGLVLRGLAGYSSYEQYF,TGTGCTAGTGGTTTGGTACTCCGGGGACTAGCGGGCTACTCCTCCTACGAGCAGTACTTC,TRBD2,TRBJ2-7,NA,TRBV12-5
CASSPQGASNTGELFF,TGTGCCAGCAGTCCACAGGGGGCATCGAACACCGGGGAGCTGTTTTTT,TRBD1,TRBJ2-2,many,TRBV5-4
CASSLGGGRETQYF,TGTGCCAGCAGCTTAGGCGGGGGTAGAGAGACCCAGTACTTC,NA,TRBJ2-5,NA,TRBV13
CASSLKSLVFGQRTDTQYF,TGTGCCAGCAGCTTAAAATCCCTGGTATTCGGCCAACGCACAGATACGCAGTATTTT,NA,TRBJ2-3,NA,TRBV7-9
CASSFGPASYNEQFF,TGTGCCAGCAGCTTTGGGCCTGCTTCCTACAATGAGCAGTTCTTC,NA,TRBJ2-1,many,TRBV7-6
CASSYRGRLVYEQYF,TGTGCCAGCAGTTACCGGGGGCGCCTCGTTTACGAGCAGTACTTC,NA,TRBJ2-7,NA,TRBV6-5
CAISVGEVGTDTQYF,TGTGCCATCAGTGTTGGAGAGGTCGGGACAGATACGCAGTATTTT,NA,TRBJ2-3,many,TRBV10-3
CSVTGGTGKKETQYF,TGCAGCGTGACCGGTGGGACAGGGAAAAAAGAGACCCAGTACTTC,TRBD1,TRBJ2-5,many,TRBV29-1
CASSPDRGGSPLHF,TGTGCCAGCTCACCGGACAGGGGAGGCTCACCCCTCCACTTT,TRBD1,TRBJ1-6,many,TRBV18
CASSERDQNIQYF,TGCGCCAGCAGTGAAAGGGATCAAAACATTCAGTACTTC,NA,TRBJ2-4,few,TRBV10-2
CASSAGRQGTGANVLTF,TGTGCCAGCAGTGCCGGACGTCAGGGGACTGGGGCCAACGTCCTGACTTTC,NA,TRBJ2-6,many,TRBV6-1
CASSQSQGMNYEQYF,TGCGCCAGCAGCCAGTCACAGGGGATGAACTACGAGCAGTACTTC,TRBD1,TRBJ2-7,NA,TRBV4-1
CASSFIANEQFF,TGTGCCAGCAGCTTTATCGCCAATGAGCAGTTCTTC,NA,TRBJ2-1,many,TRBV11-1
CSVGTSGSSYEQYF,TGCAGCGTTGGAACTAGCGGGAGCTCCTACGAGCAGTACTTC,TRBD2,TRBJ2-7,many,TRBV29-1
CASETSFTGELFF,TGTGCCAGTGAGACTAGCTTCACCGGGGAGCTGTTTTTT,TRBD2,TRBJ2-2,many,TRBV28
CASSLQPHRDRTYNEQFF,TGTGCCAGCAGCTTACAGCCTCACCGGGACAGGACCTACAATGAGCAGTTCTTC,TRBD1,TRBJ2-1,many,TRBV7-6
CATSDRRTDTQYF,TGTGCCACCAGTGACCGAAGAACAGATACGCAGTATTTT,NA,TRBJ2-3,many,TRBV24-1
CASSSGLAGVRGTGELFF,TGTGCCAGCAGCTCCGGACTAGCGGGAGTTCGAGGCACCGGGGAGCTGTTTTTT,TRBD2,TRBJ2-2,many,TRBV7-9
CASSLSRELFF,TGTGCCAGCAGTTTGTCCCGGGAGCTGTTTTTT,NA,TRBJ2-2,many,TRBV12-3/TRBV12-4
CASSQVLGNTGELFF,TGCGCCAGCAGCCAAGTATTAGGGAACACCGGGGAGCTGTTTTTT,NA,TRBJ2-2,few,TRBV4-1
CSARVPSFAYNEQFF,TGCAGTGCTAGAGTGCCCTCTTTCGCCTACAATGAGCAGTTCTTC,NA,TRBJ2-1,many,TRBV20-1
CASSLDRGLNIQYF,TGTGCCAGCAGTTTGGACAGGGGGCTGAACATTCAGTACTTC,TRBD1,TRBJ2-4,many,TRBV28
CASSFNEQFF,TGTGCCAGCAGTTTTAATGAGCAGTTCTTC,NA,TRBJ2-1,many,TRBV12-3/TRBV12-4
CASSQDRAGAPETQYF,TGTGCCAGCAGCCAAGATCGGGCGGGAGCGCCGGAGACCCAGTACTTC,TRBD2,TRBJ2-5,few,TRBV4-2
CASSLLIAGVSSLEQFF,TGTGCCAGCAGTTTATTGATCGCGGGAGTCAGTAGTCTTGAGCAGTTCTTC,TRBD2,TRBJ2-1,NA,TRBV28